The clone carrying this TCR beta chain was seen a few times. As originally analysed: Amplification of reference gene primers was used by the study to estimate nucleated cell counts. TCRdb's copy holds only in-frame clones and misses some; the assay was immunoSEQ multiplex PCR. V and J calls and clone size come straight from that table; D and trimming were deduced from the DNA. The sample holds around 140,000 clones, 81% seen once. The CDR3 sequence is 14 residues long. Germline CDR1 reads LNHDA; CDR2 reads SQIVND (reference sequence). V was pared by 5 bases and J by 6 bases, with 7 bases of the junction left unmatched. This sample is part of a study of blood T cell repertoires in COVID-19. As for the study in general: Both acute and convalescent COVID-19 samples were obtained from the United States, Italy and Spain. In each case, the material was cDNA or gDNA derived from T cells, B-cell-depleted T cells, or PBMCs.

The chain employs TRBV19 and TRBJ2-3; TRBD2 matches 8 bases. Sequenced: peripheral blood. The receptor's source is a woman aged 60-70 years with active or convalescent COVID-19. CDR3 amino acids: CASSPREGVDTQYF. CDR3 in DNA: TGTGCCAGTAGTCCCCGGGAGGGTGTGGATACGCAGTATTTT.